This T cell receptor (beta chain) comes out of a study of OX40 agonist ivuxolimab in advanced cancers. About the study: Prior therapy, whether anti-PD-1, anti-PD-L1 or anti-CTLA-4, was allowed, and roughly 44% had some. Three patients, one with hepatocellular carcinoma and two with cutaneous melanoma, responded partially. General study points: Which antigen the expanded peripheral T cells recognized is unknown. Compared with CD4+, CD8+ T cells on average had more expanded clones.

The CDR3 contains 15 residues. Germline lookup yields CDR1 SQVTM and CDR2 ANQGSEA. V lost 1 base and J lost 5; bases outside the gene matches: 7. Produced via immunoSEQ multiplex PCR; TCRdb's table is partial and in-frame only. The repertoire holds about 22,000 clones, with 70% to 90% as singletons. Points on this clone: Its antigen is as yet unknown.

This clonotype originated in an adult with an advanced solid tumor such as melanoma, head and neck, liver or kidney cancer. The V and J genes are TRBV29-1 and TRBJ2-5; 10 bases are a match to TRBD2. The specimen was CD4+ or CD8+ T cells sorted from blood, collected in a trial of the OX40 agonist ivuxolimab. The CDR3 protein is CSVEGEREGLETQYF. DNA of the CDR3: TGCAGCGTTGAAGGGGAGCGGGAGGGCCTCGAGACCCAGTACTTC.